These 2 T cell receptor beta chains came from one sample sequenced in a study of response to subunit inactivated influenza vaccine. One entry per CDR3 protein, called by TCRdb with MiXCR from the RT-PCR reads. The sample has fewer than 600,000 distinct CDR3 sequences, approximately 7.3% seen once; the top ten hold 10% to 15%. The sequenced sample was PBMCs from blood, obtained roughly 24 months after vaccination. These receptors all stem from a man between 50 and 70 years old who received an inactivated influenza vaccine.

There are a few counts of this clonotype. The V call is TRBV4-2, the J call TRBJ1-2; D gene unclear. Germline CDR1 LGHNA, CDR2 YNFKEQ. The V end was cut by 0 bases, the J end by 5 bases, with 13 bases between. This CDR3 is built from 15 residues. In DNA form, the CDR3 reads TGTGCCAGCAGCCAAGATCAGTCGGGTGGATATGGCTACACCTTC. Amino acid sequence: CASSQDQSGGYGYTF.

This clonotype was seen a handful of times. The chain couples TRBV5-1 to TRBJ1-1, with D tentatively TRBD1 (5 bases). V lost 2 bases and J 3 bases, leaving 8 bases between the germline ends. This CDR3 contains 13 residues. Per the germline V gene, CDR1 is SGHRS and CDR2 is YFSETQ. This CDR3 reads CASSFLQDTEAFF. The CDR3, as DNA: TGCGCCAGCAGCTTTTTACAGGACACTGAAGCTTTCTTT.